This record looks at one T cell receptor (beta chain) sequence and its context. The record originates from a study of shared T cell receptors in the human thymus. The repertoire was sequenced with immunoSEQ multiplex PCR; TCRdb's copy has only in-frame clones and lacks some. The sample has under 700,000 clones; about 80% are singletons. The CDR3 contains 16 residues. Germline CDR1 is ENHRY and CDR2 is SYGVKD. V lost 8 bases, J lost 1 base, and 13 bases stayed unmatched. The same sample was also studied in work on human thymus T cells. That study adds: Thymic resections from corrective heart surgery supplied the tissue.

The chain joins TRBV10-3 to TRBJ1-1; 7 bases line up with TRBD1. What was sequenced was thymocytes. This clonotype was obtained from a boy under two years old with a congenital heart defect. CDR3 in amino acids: CAIRPKGQPENTEAFF. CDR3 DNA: TGTGCCATCCGCCCAAAGGGACAGCCCGAGAACACTGAAGCTTTCTTT.